These 4 T cell receptor beta chains came from one sample sequenced in a study of cytomegalovirus exposure and HLA in healthy donors. Primers for the PCR totalled 60 Vbeta and 13 Jbeta. Only in-frame clones appear in the TCRdb table, and some are missing; sequencing was by immunoSEQ multiplex PCR. This sample's table has about 170,000 clones. The sample comprised PBMCs. The origin of the receptors is a woman aged 60-75 years in good health and CMV-seronegative.

The chain recombines TRBV11-2 with TRBJ1-3; D is unclear. CDR1 is SGHAT and CDR2 is FQNNGV in the germline V gene. Trimming shortened V by 6 bases and J by 0 bases, and 9 bases separated the two germline ends. The CDR3 has 14 residues. The CDR3 spells CASRKHDSGNTIYF. The CDR3 DNA follows: TGTGCCAGCAGGAAACACGACTCTGGAAACACCATATATTTT.

This chain connects TRBV25-1 to TRBJ2-3, with D unresolved. Germline V CDR1 and CDR2: MGHDK, SYGVNS. V was clipped by 3 bases and J by 7 bases, with 14 bases between them. The CDR3 has 14 amino acids. The CDR3 bases are TGTGCCAGCAGTGACATGAAAAAGACAAATACGCAGTATTTT. Its translation: CASSDMKKTNTQYF.

The chain links TRBV15 to TRBJ2-2; unclear D gene. Deletions cut 5 bases from V and 7 bases from J, with 17 bases between. The germline V gene has CDR1 LNHNV and CDR2 YYDKDF (reference sequence). The CDR3 sequence is 15 residues long. CDR3 DNA: TGTGCCACCAGCCGAACCTATCCTTCGGGCGGGGAGCTGTTTTTT. It specifies CATSRTYPSGGELFF.

The V call is TRBV15, the J call TRBJ2-1; 8 bases map to TRBD2. The germline gives CDR1 LNHNV, CDR2 YYDKDF (reference sequence). The CDR3 spans 12 residues. After removal of 1 base from V and 12 bases from J, the junction contained 2 bases not matched to a gene. In DNA, the CDR3 is TGTGCCACCAGCAGAGGAACTAGCGGGCAGTTCTTC. Translated: CATSRGTSGQFF. Full variable domain (outside the CDR3, taken from reference TRBV15 and TRBJ2-1): DAMVIQNPRYQVTQFGKPVTLSCSQTLNHNVMYWYQQKSSQAPKLLFHYYDKDFNNEADTPDNFQSRRPNTSFCFLDIRSPGLGDTAMYLCATSRGTSGQFFGPGTRLTVL.